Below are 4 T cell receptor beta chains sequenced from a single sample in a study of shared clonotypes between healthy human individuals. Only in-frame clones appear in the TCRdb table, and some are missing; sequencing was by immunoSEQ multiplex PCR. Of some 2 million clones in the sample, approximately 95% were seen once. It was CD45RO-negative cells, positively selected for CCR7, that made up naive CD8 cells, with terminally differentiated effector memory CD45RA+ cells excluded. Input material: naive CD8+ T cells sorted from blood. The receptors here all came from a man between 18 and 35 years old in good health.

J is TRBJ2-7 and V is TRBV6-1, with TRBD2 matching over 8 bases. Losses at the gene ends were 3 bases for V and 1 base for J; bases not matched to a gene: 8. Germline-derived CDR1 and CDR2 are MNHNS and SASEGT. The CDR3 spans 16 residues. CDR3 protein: CASSDLTSALSYEQYF. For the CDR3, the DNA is TGTGCCAGCAGTGACCTGACTAGCGCCCTTTCCTACGAGCAGTACTTC.

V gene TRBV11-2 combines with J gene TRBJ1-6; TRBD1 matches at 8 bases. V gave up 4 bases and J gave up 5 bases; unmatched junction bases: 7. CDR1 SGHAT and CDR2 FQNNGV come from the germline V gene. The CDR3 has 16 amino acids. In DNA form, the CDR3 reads TGTGCCAGCAGCTCAATCCCGGGACAGGATAATTCACCCCTCCACTTT. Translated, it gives CASSSIPGQDNSPLHF.

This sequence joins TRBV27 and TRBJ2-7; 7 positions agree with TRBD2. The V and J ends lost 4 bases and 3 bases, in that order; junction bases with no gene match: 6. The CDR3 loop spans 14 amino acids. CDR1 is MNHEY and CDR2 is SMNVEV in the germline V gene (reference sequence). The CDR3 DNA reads TGTGCCAGCAGTTGGGATGGCGGGAGCTACGAGCAGTACTTC. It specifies CASSWDGGSYEQYF.

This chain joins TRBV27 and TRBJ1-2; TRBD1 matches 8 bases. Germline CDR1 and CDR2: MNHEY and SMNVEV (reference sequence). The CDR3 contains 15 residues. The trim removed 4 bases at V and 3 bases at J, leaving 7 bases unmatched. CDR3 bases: TGTGCCAGCAGTTCTAACAGGGGGTCGGACTATGGCTACACCTTC. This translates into CASSSNRGSDYGYTF.